These T cell receptor beta chains were read from a single sample in a study of T cells after yellow fever vaccination. TCRdb ran MiXCR on the 5' RACE reads and lists one entry per CDR3 protein. The sample holds fewer than 100,000 distinct CDR3 sequences; approximately 8.4% are singletons and the top ten take approximately 15%. The input for sequencing was CD8+ T cells not binding an NS4B(214-222) dextramer, sorted from PBMCs, taken less than 18 days after the first yellow fever vaccination. The receptors come from a young man who received the YFV17D yellow fever vaccine. Both conserved end residues are trimmed from each CDR3.

J	V	CDR3
TRBJ2-7	TRBV19	ASSPRSSSYEQY
TRBJ1-1	TRBV11-1	ASSFSRMGAGNTEAF
TRBJ1-1	TRBV7-6	ASSPEVSAEAF
TRBJ1-2	TRBV2	ASTKTGTGSGYT
TRBJ2-2	TRBV7-6	ASSRGTAGELF
TRBJ2-4	TRBV4-1	ASSQGDRGGIYAKNIQY
TRBJ1-1	TRBV5-5	ASSLPGTGSITEAF
TRBJ2-2	TRBV6-5	ASSFGLGGELF
TRBJ2-1	TRBV9	ASAPGAGGFNEQF
TRBJ1-2	TRBV5-4	AIGTDPYGYT
TRBJ2-7	TRBV29-1	SAQEGPEQY
TRBJ1-1	TRBV5-1	ASRIRGAGNTEAF
TRBJ2-2	TRBV9	ASSQFTGELF
TRBJ2-7	TRBV20-1	SAKDRGTYEQY
TRBJ1-2	TRBV7-9	ASSLTPGQGAPGTNYGYT
TRBJ2-4	TRBV19	ASSHGRGENIQY
TRBJ1-5	TRBV7-8	ASSLEYGQNFQPQH
TRBJ1-1	TRBV7-6	ASSSVETGNTEAF
TRBJ2-7	TRBV30	AWTKTGETYEQY
TRBJ2-7	TRBV27	ASGVSSYEQY
TRBJ1-6	TRBV5-1	ASSLEGQGKYNSPLH
TRBJ1-1	TRBV5-1	ASSLVGTVGEAF
TRBJ2-1	TRBV7-9	ASSLAQGYYNEQF
TRBJ1-1	TRBV10-3	ATGTVNTEAF
TRBJ2-7	TRBV5-1	ASSAMSQGKKNEQY
TRBJ1-2	TRBV10-3	AISDPGQSANYGYT
TRBJ2-7	TRBV15	ATSRVGNEQY
TRBJ2-4	TRBV29-1	SVRSKNIQY
TRBJ1-4	TRBV20-1	SADTGTGGNRATNEKLF
TRBJ2-7	TRBV7-6	ASSSAEHYEQY
TRBJ2-5	TRBV4-1	ASSPKALAGGLETQY
TRBJ1-2	TRBV12-3/TRBV12-4	ASGPTGDGYT
TRBJ2-3	TRBV11-2	ASSLDRGRVDTQY
TRBJ2-6	TRBV12-3/TRBV12-4	ACSLGLGGAAGANVLT
TRBJ2-5	TRBV7-9	ASSFLRVSNQETQY
TRBJ2-3	TRBV4-2	ASGLGTAGIFTRTDTQY
TRBJ2-2	TRBV10-3	AISHGTEVNTGELF
TRBJ2-3	TRBV4-1	ASSQPGQGSDTQY
TRBJ2-7	TRBV20-1	SARDSAWKTYEQY
TRBJ2-7	TRBV4-1	ASSQEPWSSYEQY
TRBJ2-3	TRBV4-3	ASSQGWGAITDTQY